This T cell receptor (beta chain) comes out of a study of OX40 agonist ivuxolimab in advanced cancers. The wider study: Therapy given before enrollment (anti-PD-1, anti-PD-L1 or anti-CTLA-4) was allowed, and around 40% had some.

Concerning this clone: Its antigen is unidentified.

Assay: immunoSEQ multiplex PCR; the TCRdb copy retains only in-frame clones and omits some. Altogether about 60,000 clones are present, about 83% being singletons, with the ten largest covering 0.7%. The study's findings and limits: Both CD4+ and CD8+ T cell populations in blood had undergone clonal expansion by week 6 at 0.1 to 3.0 mg/kg. The work left the antigen specificity of expanded peripheral T cells undetermined.

CDR1 and CDR2 (germline): SEHNR, FQNEAQ (reference sequence). Trimming cost V 5 bases and J 8 bases, with 21 bases left between them. This CDR3 has 15 amino acids. The sequence came from an adult with an advanced solid tumor such as melanoma, head and neck, liver or kidney cancer. The source material was CD4+ or CD8+ T cells sorted from blood, sampled in a trial of the OX40 agonist ivuxolimab. The chain employs TRBV7-9 and TRBJ1-2; D gene unclear. The CDR3 is CASSRTGSKARGYTF. The CDR3 region has the DNA TGTGCCAGCAGCCGAACGGGGTCCAAGGCGAGGGGCTACACCTTC.